The 20 T cell receptor beta chains reported below all come from one sample, sequenced in a study of CD8 T cells in ankylosing spondylitis. From the 5' RACE reads, TCRdb called clonotypes with MiXCR, one entry per CDR3 protein. The table has hundreds of thousands of distinct CDR3 sequences, 15% to 20% seen once; the top ten hold roughly 8%. The source material was blood, either unsorted or a sorted T cell fraction (not recorded which). The receptors stem from a male donor with ankylosing spondylitis or in good health (not recorded which).

The chain has TRBV29-1 and TRBJ2-7, with TRBD1 matching 10 bases. The V and J ends lost 4 bases and 4 bases, in that order; junction bases with no gene match: 7. This CDR3 has 14 amino acids. The germline CDR1 and CDR2 sequences are SQVTM and ANQGSEA. CDR3 sequence (DNA): TGCAGCGTTGGGGGACAGGGGCTTACTTACGAGCAGTACGTC. This encodes CSVGGQGLTYEQYV.

The CDR3 loop reads CASSRTASQETQYF. The CDR3, as DNA: TGTGCCAGCAGTCGCACCGCCTCCCAAGAGACCCAGTACTTC. The chain recombines TRBV12-3 or TRBV12-4 with TRBJ2-5; D gene unclear. Trimming left V 5 bases short and J 1 base short, with 11 bases between. The CDR3 is made up of 14 amino acids.

The chain recombines TRBV4-1 with TRBJ1-5; possibly TRBD1 for D (6 bases). Per the germline V gene, CDR1 is MGHRA and CDR2 is YSYEKL. V gave up 2 bases and J gave up 2 bases, with 7 bases separating them. The CDR3 is 14 amino acids. CDR3 DNA: TGCGCCAGCAGCCAACCAGGGGGCAATCAGCCCCAGCATTTT. Its translation: CASSQPGGNQPQHF.

This clonotype has just a few counts. The chain links TRBV6-1 to TRBJ2-3, with 16 bases fitting TRBD2. Germline values: CDR1 MNHNS, CDR2 SASEGT. The CDR3 extends over 18 amino acids. J lost 0 bases, V lost 5 bases, and 5 bases had no gene match. CDR3 nucleotides: TGTGCCAGCAGTCCTACGGGACTAGCGGGGGGGAGCACAGATACGCAGTATTTT. This translates into CASSPTGLAGGSTDTQYF.

V is TRBV12-3 or TRBV12-4 and J is TRBJ1-2; D gene ambiguous. The CDR3 is 14 amino acids. With 8 bases removed from V and 7 bases from J, the gap between germline ends came to 20 bases. The CDR3, as DNA: TGTGCCAGCGGGTTTTTTGCGGGTCGCAGTGGCTACACCTTC. It specifies CASGFFAGRSGYTF.

This clonotype has a handful of counts. The CDR3 DNA follows: TGTGCCAGCGGAAGTCTTAGCGATACGCAGTATTTT. Amino acid sequence: CASGSLSDTQYF. The rearrangement links TRBV28 to TRBJ2-3, with D uncertain. Germline V gene data show CDR1 as MDHEN and CDR2 as SYDVKM. CDR3 length: 12 amino acids. Trimming took 8 bases from V and 6 from J, leaving 12 bases between them.

This clonotype came up a few times. Relative to the germline gene, one junction end is altered; a read error may explain this. The chain uses TRBV3-1 and TRBJ2-2; a weak D match, TRBD2 (6 bases). This CDR3 has 17 residues. CDR1 is LGHDT, CDR2 YNNKEL, per germline (reference sequence). The CDR3 loop reads CASSQDLASANTVELFF. The DNA for the CDR3 is TGTGCCAGCAGCCAAGATCTAGCTAGCGCGAACACCGTGGAGCTGTTTTTT.

The chain couples TRBV7-2 to TRBJ2-5; the D gene is possibly TRBD1 (6 bases). Germline V gene sequence: CDR1 SGHTA, CDR2 FQGNSA. This CDR3 is built from 15 residues. Trimming took 3 bases from V and 5 from J, leaving 16 bases between them. CDR3 sequence: CASSLARGLVETQYF. The CDR3 coding sequence is TGTGCCAGCAGCTTGGCCAGGGGTTTGGTTGAGACCCAGTACTTC. Combining the CDR3 with reference TRBV7-2 and TRBJ2-5 gives the whole variable domain GAGVSQSPSNKVTEKGKDVELRCDPISGHTALYWYRQSLGQGLEFLIYFQGNSAPDKSGLPSDRFSAERTGGSVSTLTIQRTQQEDSAVYLCASSLARGLVETQYFGPGTRLLVL.

The chain employs TRBV20-1 and TRBJ2-7; TRBD2 aligns across 7 bases. CDR1 DFQATT and CDR2 SNEGSKA come from the germline V gene (reference sequence). This CDR3 is 14 amino acids long. V shed 4 bases, J shed 5 bases, and the junction held 11 bases outside the gene matches. The CDR3 is CSATRGPTSNEQYV. CDR3 DNA sequence: TGCAGTGCTACCCGGGGCCCGACTAGCAACGAGCAGTACGTC.

There are a few counts of this clonotype. V usage is TRBV6-5 and J usage is TRBJ2-1, with a weak D call TRBD1 (5 bases). With 0 bases removed from V and 10 bases from J, the gap between germline ends came to 13 bases. Germline assignment: CDR1 MNHEY and CDR2 SVGAGI. There are 14 residues in the CDR3. CDR3 nucleotides: TGTGCCAGCAGTTACTCGAGCCAGGGAAGGGAGCAGTTCTTC. Encoded protein: CASSYSSQGREQFF.

The J gene is TRBJ1-2, the V gene TRBV5-1; 9 bases map to TRBD1. Per germline, CDR1 SGHRS and CDR2 YFSETQ. V was clipped by 4 bases and J by 7 bases; unmatched bases: 11. CDR3 length: 15 residues. The CDR3 bases are TGCGCCAGCAGCACCTTCACAGGGGGCGAAATTGGCTACACCTTC. This translates into CASSTFTGGEIGYTF.

This rearrangement joins TRBV20-1 to TRBJ1-5; TRBD1 is a possible D gene (5 bases). V was shortened by 1 base and J by 6 bases, with 13 bases between the two germline ends. This CDR3 contains 14 residues. From germline, CDR1 is DFQATT and CDR2 SNEGSKA (reference sequence). In DNA, the CDR3 is TGCAGTGCTAGAGGCGGGGCGGTCGGTCAGCCCCAGCATTTT. Its protein product is CSARGGAVGQPQHF.

In DNA form, the CDR3 reads TGTGCCAGCTCACCACAGGTATTTGGCACTGAAGCTTTCTTT. Its protein is CASSPQVFGTEAFF. The V gene is TRBV18, the J gene TRBJ1-1; D remains ambiguous. The V gene lost 1 base and the J gene lost 4 bases, with 10 bases spanning the gap. The CDR3 has 14 residues. From germline, CDR1 is KGHSH and CDR2 LQKENI.

This clonotype appeared a few times. This CDR3 is CSARAQNSGNTIYF. DNA of the CDR3: TGCAGTGCTAGAGCACAGAACTCTGGAAACACCATATATTTT. This chain links TRBV20-1 with TRBJ1-3, with D unresolved. Trimming pared 1 base from V and 0 bases from J, leaving 7 bases between. Germline V gives CDR1 DFQATT, CDR2 SNEGSKA (reference sequence). The CDR3 loop spans 14 amino acids.

This chain's CDR3 is CASSGQGATDTQYF. In DNA form, the CDR3 reads TGTGCCAGCAGCGGACAGGGGGCCACAGATACGCAGTATTTT. The chain combines TRBV2 with TRBJ2-3; 11 positions agree with TRBD1. After removal of 6 bases from V and 2 bases from J, the junction contained 1 base not matched to a gene. This CDR3 has 14 residues. CDR1 and CDR2 from the germline V gene are SNHLY and FYNNEI. Together with reference TRBV2 and TRBJ2-3, the CDR3 gives the full variable domain: EPEVTQTPSHQVTQMGQEVILRCVPISNHLYFYWYRQILGQKVEFLVSFYNNEISEKSEIFDDQFSVERPDGSNFTLKIRSTKLEDSAMYFCASSGQGATDTQYFGPGTRLTVL.

This clonotype was counted a few times. V is TRBV6-1 and J is TRBJ1-6, with 8 positions matching TRBD1. The J segment lost 7 bases and the V segment lost 4 bases, leaving 6 bases of the junction unmatched. Germline V gene lookup returns CDR1 MNHNS and CDR2 SASEGT. This CDR3 has 15 residues. CDR3: CASSALGQGNSPLHF. CDR3 nucleotides: TGTGCCAGCAGTGCTTTAGGACAGGGAAATTCACCCCTCCACTTT.

This clonotype has a handful of counts. The chain couples TRBV29-1 to TRBJ2-1; D is perhaps TRBD2 (5 bases). CDR3 size: 14 residues. The germline V and J ends were trimmed by 4 bases and 5 bases, with 15 bases remaining between them. The germline CDR1 and CDR2 sequences are SQVTM and ANQGSEA. The CDR3 protein is CSVALLGRNNEQFF. CDR3 sequence (DNA): TGCAGCGTTGCTCTACTAGGTAGGAACAATGAGCAGTTCTTC.

In its sample, this clonotype was seen a few times. The CDR3 region has the DNA TGCGCCAGCGGACCGATCAGGAGCGGGGGATACAATGAGCAGTTCTTC. Protein sequence: CASGPIRSGGYNEQFF. The V gene is TRBV5-1, the J gene TRBJ2-1, with 8 bases matching TRBD2. Germline CDR1 SGHRS, CDR2 YFSETQ. This CDR3 region has 16 residues. Germline trimming cut 7 bases from V and 4 bases from J; bases unmatched to any gene: 13.

This clonotype was seen more than once but under ten times. This rearrangement joins TRBV3-1 to TRBJ1-3; D uncertain. V was trimmed by 4 bases and J by 7 bases, leaving 20 bases between them. In germline, CDR1 is LGHDT, CDR2 YNNKEL (reference sequence). The length of the CDR3 is 16 residues. CDR3 sequence (DNA): TGTGCCAGCAGCCCAACCGGGAGAGTCGTAGGCAACACCATATATTTT. Amino acids: CASSPTGRVVGNTIYF.

The gene calls are TRBV2 and TRBJ2-3; 10 bases map to TRBD2. V was pared by 1 base and J by 1 base, with 11 bases of the junction left unmatched. CDR1 and CDR2 (germline): SNHLY, FYNNEI. The CDR3 has 19 amino acids. Here the CDR3 reads CASSEGSSGRALGTDTQYF. CDR3 nucleotides: TGTGCCAGCAGTGAAGGTTCGAGCGGGAGGGCCCTTGGCACAGATACGCAGTATTTT.